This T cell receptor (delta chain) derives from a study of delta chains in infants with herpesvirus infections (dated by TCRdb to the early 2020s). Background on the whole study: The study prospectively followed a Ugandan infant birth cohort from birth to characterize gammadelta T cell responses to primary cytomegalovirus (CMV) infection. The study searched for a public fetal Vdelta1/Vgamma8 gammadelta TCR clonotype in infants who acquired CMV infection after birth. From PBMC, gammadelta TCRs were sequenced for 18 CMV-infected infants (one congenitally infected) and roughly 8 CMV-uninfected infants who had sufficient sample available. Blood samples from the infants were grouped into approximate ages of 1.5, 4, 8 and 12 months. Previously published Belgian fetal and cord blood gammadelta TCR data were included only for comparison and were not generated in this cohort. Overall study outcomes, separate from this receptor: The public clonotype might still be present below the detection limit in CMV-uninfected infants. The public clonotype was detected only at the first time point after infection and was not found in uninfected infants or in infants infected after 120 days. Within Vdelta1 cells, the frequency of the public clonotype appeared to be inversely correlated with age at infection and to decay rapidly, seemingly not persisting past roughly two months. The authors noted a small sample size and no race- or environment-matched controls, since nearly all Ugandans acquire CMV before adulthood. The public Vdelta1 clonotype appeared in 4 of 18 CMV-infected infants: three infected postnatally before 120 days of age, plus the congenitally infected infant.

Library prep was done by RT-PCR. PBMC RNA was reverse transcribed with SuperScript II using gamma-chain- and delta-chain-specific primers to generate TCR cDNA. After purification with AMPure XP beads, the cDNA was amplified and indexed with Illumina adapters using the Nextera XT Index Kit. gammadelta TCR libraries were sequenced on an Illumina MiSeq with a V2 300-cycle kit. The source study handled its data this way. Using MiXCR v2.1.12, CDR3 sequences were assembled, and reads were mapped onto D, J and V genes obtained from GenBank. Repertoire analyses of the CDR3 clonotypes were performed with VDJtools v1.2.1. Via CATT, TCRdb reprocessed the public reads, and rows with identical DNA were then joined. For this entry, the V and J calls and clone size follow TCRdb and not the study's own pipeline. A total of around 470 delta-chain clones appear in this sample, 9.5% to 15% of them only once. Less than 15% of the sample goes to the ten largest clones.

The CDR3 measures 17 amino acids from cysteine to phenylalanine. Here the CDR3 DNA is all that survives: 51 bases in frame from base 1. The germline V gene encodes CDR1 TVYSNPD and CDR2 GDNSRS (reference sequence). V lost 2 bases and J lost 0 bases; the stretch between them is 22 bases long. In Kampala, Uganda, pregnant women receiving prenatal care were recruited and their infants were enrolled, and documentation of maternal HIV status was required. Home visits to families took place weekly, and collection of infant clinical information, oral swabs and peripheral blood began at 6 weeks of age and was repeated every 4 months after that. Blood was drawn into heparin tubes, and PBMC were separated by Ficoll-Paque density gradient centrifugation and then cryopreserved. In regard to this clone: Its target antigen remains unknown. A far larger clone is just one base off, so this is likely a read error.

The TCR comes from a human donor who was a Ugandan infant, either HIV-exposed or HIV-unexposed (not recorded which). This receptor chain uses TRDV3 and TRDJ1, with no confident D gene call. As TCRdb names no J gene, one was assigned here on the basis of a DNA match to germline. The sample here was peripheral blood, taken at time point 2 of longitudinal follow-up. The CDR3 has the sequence CAFGLGGLRSYTDKLIF. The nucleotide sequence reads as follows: TGTGCCTTTGGGCTTGGCGGCCTCCGGTCCTACACCGATAAACTCATCTTT. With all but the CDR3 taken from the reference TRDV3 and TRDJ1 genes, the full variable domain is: CDKVTQSSPDQTVASGSEVVLLCTYDTVYSNPDLFWYRIRPDYSFQFVFYGDNSRSEGADFTQGRFSVKHILTQKAFHLVISPVRTEDSATYYCAFGLGGLRSYTDKLIFGKGTRVTVEP.